This T cell receptor beta chain was sequenced for a study of CD8 T cells in Susac syndrome (dated by TCRdb to between 2018 and 2020). Concerning the study at large: Among the sequenced Susac syndrome patients, roughly six had clinically active disease and roughly eight were in clinical remission. At blood withdrawal, Susac syndrome patients were either therapy-naive, taking corticosteroids (in some cases with IVIg as well), or taking IVIg alone. Repertoire sequencing was used to test whether CD8+ T cell activation and differentiation in Susac syndrome was antigen driven. The study compared CD8+ T cell repertoire clonality among eleven to twelve healthy donors, some 14 Susac syndrome patients and approximately 16 multiple sclerosis patients.

What the research found in general, with its limitations: The number of individuals in the TCR sequencing and HLA analysis was acknowledged as relatively small. Looking at Susac-specific public clones, the researchers identified about 15 in the total CD8+ repertoire and five in the CD8+ TEMRA repertoire. CD8+ repertoires in Susac syndrome showed clonal expansion, which was highest in CD8+ TEMRA cells and was greater in clinically active patients than in remitting patients.

The CDR3 has 11 amino acids, counting the end cysteine and phenylalanine. The CDR3 DNA has 33 bases and is translated from base 1. For CDR1 and CDR2, the germline V gene (reference sequence) lists SEHNR and FQNEAQ. V loses 6 bases of germline sequence and J loses 7 bases, and the interval between the two ends is 9 bases. RNA was extracted using the RNeasy kit, and about 0.45 to 1 ug of the RNA was reverse transcribed with random hexamers. The immunoSEQ multiplex PCR assay, which covers 54 Vbeta and 13 Jbeta segments, was used to amplify TCR beta CDR3 regions. To correct PCR amplification bias, a synthetic template baseline was used for both primer optimization and computational correction. The original pipeline was this. Only productive sequences were kept, with reads annotated to V, D and J genes according to IMGT and analyzed in immunoSEQ Analyzer. Clonality was calculated as one minus the Shannon entropy normalized by log2 of the number of productive unique sequences. For each patient and control, public and private clones were evaluated within the 100 most prevalent clones. Clones were defined as Susac-specific if absent from the healthy and MS cohorts, from 1052 published viral clones and from other ImmuneACCESS disease sequences. The raw public data were reprocessed by TCRdb itself: fastp quality trimming at Q25, MiXCR clonotype calling, in-frame beta chains only. Every entry covers one CDR3 protein and lists the most common genes and DNA from its rows. TCRdb assigned the V and J calls; the authors' analysis was not used. The table for this sample lists under 85,000 distinct CDR3 sequences; approximately 95% of them were counted only once. The top ten clones comprise around 0.45% of the sample.

High-throughput TCR beta sequencing profiled peripheral blood CD8+ and CD4+ T cells from healthy donors, Susac syndrome patients and multiple sclerosis patients. Susac syndrome patients met recently defined diagnostic criteria for definite or probable disease. CD8+ TEMRA cells were enriched by FACS, while bulk CD8+ and CD4+ T cells were purified by magnetic negative isolation. Blood was collected in EDTA tubes and processed within 24 hours, with PBMCs isolated through density gradient centrifugation. PBMCs intended for TCR sequencing were frozen in liquid nitrogen and were later thawed in a 37 degrees C water bath. The sorted or isolated CD4+, CD8+ and CD8+ TEMRA cells had a purity of 90% or higher. Of note for this clonotype: The specificity of this receptor is unknown. No quality values exist for individual bases; no much larger clone is one base distant.

The receptor's source is a human donor with Susac syndrome. Material: CD8+ T cells from PBMCs. The V gene is TRBV7-9 and the J gene is TRBJ2-5; the D gene is unclear. At the DNA level, the sequence is TGTGCCAGCAGGACCGCAGTGACCCAGTACTTC. Its protein reads: CASRTAVTQYF.